This T cell receptor (beta chain) came from a study of blood T cell repertoires in COVID-19. About the study: COVID-19 samples from acute and convalescent phases originated in the United States, Italy and Spain. Sample material is recorded as cDNA or gDNA derived from T cells, B-cell-depleted T cells, or PBMCs.

CDR1 and CDR2 (germline): MDHEN, SYDVKM. The CDR3 has 13 amino acids. J gave up 4 bases and V 6 bases, and 3 bases lay outside the gene matches. TCRdb's table, derived via immunoSEQ multiplex PCR, lists solely in-frame clones and lacks some. The sample consists of tens of thousands of clones, around 88% of them appearing once. Sequenced input: peripheral blood. The sequence came from a woman aged 65 to 85 with acute or convalescent COVID-19. This sequence joins TRBV28 and TRBJ1-1; 9 bases are a match to TRBD1. The CDR3 is CASRPDRGTEAFF. The CDR3 DNA reads TGTGCCAGCAGGCCGGACAGGGGCACTGAAGCTTTCTTT. The entire variable domain, with the rest obtained from reference TRBV28 and TRBJ1-1, is as follows: DVKVTQSSRYLVKRTGEKVFLECVQDMDHENMFWYRQDPGLGLRLIYFSYDVKMKEKGDIPEGYSVSREKKERFSLILESASTNQTSMYLCASRPDRGTEAFFGQGTRLTVV.